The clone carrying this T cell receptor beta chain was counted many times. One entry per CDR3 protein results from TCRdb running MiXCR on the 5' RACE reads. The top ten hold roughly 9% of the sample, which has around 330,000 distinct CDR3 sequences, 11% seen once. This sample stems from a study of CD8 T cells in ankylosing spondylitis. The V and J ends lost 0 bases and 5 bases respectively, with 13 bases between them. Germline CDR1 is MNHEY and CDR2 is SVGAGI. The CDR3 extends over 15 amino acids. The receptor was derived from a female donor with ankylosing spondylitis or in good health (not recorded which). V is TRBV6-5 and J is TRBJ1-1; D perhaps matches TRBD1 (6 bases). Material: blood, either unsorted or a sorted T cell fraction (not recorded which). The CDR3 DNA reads TGTGCCAGCAGTTACTCTTCTTCGGGGGCGACTGAAGCTTTCTTT. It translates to CASSYSSSGATEAFF.